This T cell receptor beta chain was identified during a study of blood T cell repertoires in COVID-19. TCRdb's copy holds only in-frame clones and misses some; the assay was immunoSEQ multiplex PCR. This table has over 100,000 clones, 75% to 90% appearing once. The V gene end was trimmed by 8 bases and the J gene end by 2 bases; junction bases not matched to a gene: 9. Germline lookup yields CDR1 MDHEN and CDR2 SYDVKM. The CDR3 totals 14 residues. The specimen was peripheral blood. This TCR derives from a woman aged 55-70 years with acute or convalescent COVID-19. The rearrangement links TRBV28 to TRBJ2-7, with 7 bases matching TRBD1. CDR3 sequence: CASLDRSLTYEQYF. The CDR3 nucleotides read TGTGCCAGCTTGGACAGGTCCTTAACCTACGAGCAGTACTTC.